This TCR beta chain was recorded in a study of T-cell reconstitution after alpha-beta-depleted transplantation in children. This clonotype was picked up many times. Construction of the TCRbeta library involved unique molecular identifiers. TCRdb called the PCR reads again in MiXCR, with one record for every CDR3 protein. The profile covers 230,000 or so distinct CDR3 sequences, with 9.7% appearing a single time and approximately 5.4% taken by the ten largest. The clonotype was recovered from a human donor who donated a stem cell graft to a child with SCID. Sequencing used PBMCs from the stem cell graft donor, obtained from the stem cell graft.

This CDR3 is CASSPDGQINQPQHF. CDR3 sequence (DNA): TGTGCCAGCAGTCCGGACGGACAAATCAATCAGCCCCAGCATTTT. The chain links TRBV12-3 or TRBV12-4 to TRBJ1-5; a weak D match, TRBD1 (5 bases). The CDR3 is made up of 15 amino acids. The V gene lost 5 bases and the J gene lost 3 bases, with 14 bases spanning the gap.